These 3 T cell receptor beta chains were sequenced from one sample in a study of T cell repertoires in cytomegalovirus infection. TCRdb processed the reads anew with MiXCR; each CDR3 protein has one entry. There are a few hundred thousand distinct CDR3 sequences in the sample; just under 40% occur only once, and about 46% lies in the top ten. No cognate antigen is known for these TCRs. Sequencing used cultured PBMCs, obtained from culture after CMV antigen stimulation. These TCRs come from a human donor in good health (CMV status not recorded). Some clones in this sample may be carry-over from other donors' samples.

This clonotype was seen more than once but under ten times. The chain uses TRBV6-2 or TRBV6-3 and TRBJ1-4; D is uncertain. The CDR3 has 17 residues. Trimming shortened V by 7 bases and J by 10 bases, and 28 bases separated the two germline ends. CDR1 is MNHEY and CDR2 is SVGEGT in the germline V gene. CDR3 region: CASTKTIGRMQRGKLFF. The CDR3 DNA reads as TGTGCCAGCACTAAGACCATAGGGCGGATGCAAAGAGGAAAACTGTTTTTT.

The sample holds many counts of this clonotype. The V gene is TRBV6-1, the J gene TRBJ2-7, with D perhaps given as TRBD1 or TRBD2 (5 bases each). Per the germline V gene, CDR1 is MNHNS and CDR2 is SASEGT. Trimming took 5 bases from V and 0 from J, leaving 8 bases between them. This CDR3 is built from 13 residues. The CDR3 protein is CASSPGPSYEQYF. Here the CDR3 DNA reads TGTGCCAGCAGTCCGGGGCCCTCCTACGAGCAGTACTTC.

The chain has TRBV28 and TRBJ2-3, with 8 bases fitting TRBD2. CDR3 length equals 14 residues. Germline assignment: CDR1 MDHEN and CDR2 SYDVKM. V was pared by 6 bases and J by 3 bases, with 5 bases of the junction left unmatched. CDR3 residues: CASRPRLATDTQYF. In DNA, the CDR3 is TGTGCCAGCAGACCCCGACTAGCGACAGATACGCAGTATTTT.